The 13 T cell receptor beta chains listed next were all sequenced from one sample in a study of cytomegalovirus exposure and HLA in healthy donors. Generated by immunoSEQ multiplex PCR, the TCRdb table keeps only in-frame clones and is missing some. The sample holds approximately 240,000 clones, about nine tenths seen once. Sequenced material: PBMCs. These receptors came from a woman aged 18-29 years in good health and CMV-seronegative.

The V gene is TRBV19, the J gene TRBJ1-1, with D possibly matching TRBD1 (5 bases). Germline V CDR1 and CDR2: LNHDA, SQIVND (reference sequence). The CDR3 length is 12 residues. With 7 bases removed from V and 6 bases from J, the gap between germline ends came to 12 bases. The CDR3 bases are TGTGCCAGTACCCCGGCGGGGCCTGAAGCTTTCTTT. Translated, it gives CASTPAGPEAFF. Together with reference TRBV19 and TRBJ1-1, the CDR3 gives the full variable domain: DGGITQSPKYLFRKEGQNVTLSCEQNLNHDAMYWYRQDPGQGLRLIYYSQIVNDFQKGDIAEGYSVSREKKESFPLTVTSAQKNPTAFYLCASTPAGPEAFFGQGTRLTVV.

The gene calls are TRBV6-4 and TRBJ2-1; D might be TRBD2 (6 bases). Germline V gene sequence: CDR1 MRHNA, CDR2 SNTAGT. This CDR3 is built from 15 residues. Deletions cut 5 bases from V and 0 bases from J, with 11 bases between. CDR3: CASSTGTSSYNEQFF. CDR3 bases: TGTGCCAGCAGTACTGGGACTTCCTCCTACAATGAGCAGTTCTTC.

V gene TRBV9 combines with J gene TRBJ2-5; TRBD2 is a possible D gene (6 bases). Per germline, CDR1 SGDLS and CDR2 YYNGEE. V was cut by 0 bases and J by 4 bases, with 10 bases left in between. This CDR3 is 14 amino acids long. DNA for the CDR3: TGTGCCAGCAGCGTAGTATCCGGGAGAGAGACCCAGTACTTC. Its protein product is CASSVVSGRETQYF.

This clone occurred a few times. The chain combines TRBV6-1 with TRBJ1-5; D is unclear. The germline V gene encodes CDR1 MNHNS and CDR2 SASEGT. Trimming took off 3 bases at V and 0 bases at J, with 18 bases between the two ends. The CDR3 runs 18 residues. The CDR3 DNA reads as TGTGCCAGCAGTGATCCCGAATTTAGCGGGGTTAGCAATCAGCCCCAGCATTTT. Residues: CASSDPEFSGVSNQPQHF.

Here the CDR3 reads CASSGGGSEQYF. The CDR3 nucleotides read TGTGCCAGCAGCGGTGGGGGCTCCGAGCAGTACTTC. The chain is built from TRBV14 and TRBJ2-7, with D maybe TRBD1 (6 bases). This CDR3 region has 12 residues. V gave up 5 bases and J gave up 6 bases, with 11 bases separating them. CDR1 and CDR2 (germline): SGHDN, FVKESK.

The V gene is TRBV5-1, the J gene TRBJ2-7; possible D gene TRBD1, 6 bases. This CDR3 has 17 residues. The ends were cut back, 0 bases at V and 5 bases at J, with 21 bases in the middle. The germline gives CDR1 SGHRS, CDR2 YFSETQ. DNA for the CDR3: TGCGCCAGCAGCTTGGACCCCACAGGGTTCAGCCGTCACGAGCAGTACTTC. This translates into CASSLDPTGFSRHEQYF.

This sequence joins TRBV27 and TRBJ1-1; 7 positions match TRBD1. This CDR3 spans 14 amino acids. The V gene end was trimmed by 6 bases and the J gene end by 0 bases; junction bases not matched to a gene: 4. Germline V lookup: CDR1 MNHEY, CDR2 SMNVEV (reference sequence). In DNA, the CDR3 is TGTGCCAGCAGCCTACAGGGGTTGAACACTGAAGCTTTCTTT. Translation: CASSLQGLNTEAFF.

This clone occurred a few times. The V call is TRBV7-2, the J call TRBJ1-2; 8 bases match TRBD1. Trimming took 5 bases from V and 4 from J; bases not matched to a gene: 9. Germline assignment: CDR1 SGHTA and CDR2 FQGNSA. This CDR3 is built from 15 residues. The DNA of the CDR3 is TGTGCCAGCAGCCCAAACTCGGGACAGGTCTATGGCTACACCTTC. Amino acid sequence: CASSPNSGQVYGYTF. The full variable domain, rest sourced from reference TRBV7-2 and TRBJ1-2, is GAGVSQSPSNKVTEKGKDVELRCDPISGHTALYWYRQSLGQGLEFLIYFQGNSAPDKSGLPSDRFSAERTGGSVSTLTIQRTQQEDSAVYLCASSPNSGQVYGYTFGSGTRLTVV.

The CDR3 spells CASRDRLNEQFF. As DNA, the CDR3 is TGTGCCAGTAGGGACAGGTTGAATGAGCAGTTCTTC. The rearrangement joins TRBV27 to TRBJ2-1; 8 nucleotides agree with TRBD1. Germline V lookup: CDR1 MNHEY, CDR2 SMNVEV (reference sequence). CDR3 length: 12 residues. The V and J ends lost 9 bases and 7 bases, in that order; junction bases with no gene match: 5.

The V and J genes are TRBV12-5 and TRBJ2-2, with D tentatively TRBD1 (5 bases). CDR3 length: 14 amino acids. V shed 7 bases and J shed 2 bases, with 11 bases lying between them. Looked up from germline, CDR1 is LGHNT and CDR2 is FRNRAP. CDR3 sequence (DNA): TGTGCTAGTGTCGCAGGGTTTAACACCGGGGAGCTGTTTTTT. This encodes CASVAGFNTGELFF.

The CDR3 here is CASSLPADSNYGYTF. CDR3 coding DNA: TGTGCCAGCAGCTTGCCCGCGGACAGCAACTATGGCTACACCTTC. V is TRBV5-5 and J is TRBJ1-2; tentatively, D is TRBD1 (6 bases). The CDR3 covers 15 residues. Germline CDR1 and CDR2: SGHKS and YYEKEE (reference sequence). V was clipped by 1 base and J by 2 bases, with 12 bases between them.

The V and J genes are TRBV10-3 and TRBJ2-3, with 9 positions matching TRBD2. V was clipped by 5 bases and J by 1 base; unmatched bases: 1. CDR1 and CDR2 from the germline V gene are ENHRY and SYGVKD. The CDR3 is 14 amino acids. The CDR3 nucleotides are TGTGCCATCAGTCGGACTAGCGGCACAGATACGCAGTATTTT. Its protein product is CAISRTSGTDTQYF.

The V gene is TRBV9, the J gene TRBJ2-1, with 7 bases aligning to TRBD2. This CDR3 has 16 residues. V was clipped by 4 bases and J by 6 bases; unmatched bases: 13. Germline V gene data show CDR1 as SGDLS and CDR2 as YYNGEE. CDR3: CASSPVAGAGINEQFF. The CDR3 coding sequence is TGTGCCAGCAGCCCAGTAGCGGGTGCCGGGATCAATGAGCAGTTCTTC. Looking up the rest from reference TRBV9 and TRBJ2-1 gives the full variable domain: DSGVTQTPKHLITATGQRVTLRCSPRSGDLSVYWYQQSLDQGLQFLIQYYNGEERAKGNILERFSAQQFPDLHSELNLSSLELGDSALYFCASSPVAGAGINEQFFGPGTRLTVL.